This T cell receptor beta chain stems from a study of blood T cell repertoires in COVID-19. Study-level background: COVID-19 samples collected from the United States, Italy and Spain covered acute and convalescent phases. Sample material is recorded as cDNA or gDNA derived from T cells, B-cell-depleted T cells, or PBMCs.

This clone appeared a few times. Losses at the gene ends were 1 base for V and 5 bases for J; bases not matched to a gene: 12. This CDR3 contains 18 residues. In germline, CDR1 is LGHDT, CDR2 YNNKEL (reference sequence). The Seattle site enrolled patients during active infection and followed them longitudinally. Authors' analysis steps: Reference gene primer amplification yielded estimated nucleated cell counts. The protocol was immunoSEQ multiplex PCR, while the TCRdb copy is restricted to in-frame clones and leaves out a portion. V and J calls and clone size are copied from that table; D and trimming were computed from the DNA. The sample shows under 400,000 clones, about 90% of them seen only once.

The source material was peripheral blood. The TCR sequence derives from a woman in her 30s with COVID-19, enrolled during active disease. The J gene is TRBJ2-2, the V gene TRBV3-1 (or the pseudogene TRBV3-2); TRBD2 aligns across 8 bases. CDR3 residues: CASSQGQRELPWTGELFF. CDR3 nucleotides: TGTGCCAGCAGCCAAGGCCAGCGGGAGCTTCCCTGGACCGGGGAGCTGTTTTTT.